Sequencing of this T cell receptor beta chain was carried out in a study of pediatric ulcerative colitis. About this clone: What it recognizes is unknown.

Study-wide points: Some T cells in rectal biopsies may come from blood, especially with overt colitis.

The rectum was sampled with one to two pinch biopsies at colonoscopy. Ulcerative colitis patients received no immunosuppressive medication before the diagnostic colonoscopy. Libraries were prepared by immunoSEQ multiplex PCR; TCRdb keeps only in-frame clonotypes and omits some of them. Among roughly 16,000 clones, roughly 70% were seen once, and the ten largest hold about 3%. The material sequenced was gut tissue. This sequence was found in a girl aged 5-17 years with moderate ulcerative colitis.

The CDR3 nucleotides are TGTGCCAGCACTGAGCGTACAGGCTCTGGGGCCAACGTCCTGACTTTC. Protein: CASTERTGSGANVLTF. This sequence joins TRBV6-1 and TRBJ2-6; D possibly corresponds to TRBD1 (5 bases). The germline V gene has CDR1 MNHNS and CDR2 SASEGT. CDR3 size: 16 residues. With 7 bases removed from V and 0 bases from J, the gap between germline ends came to 13 bases.